The sequence of this T cell receptor (beta chain) was determined in a study of blood T cells in healthy people across ages. V was shortened by 3 bases and J by 7 bases, with 19 bases between the two germline ends. Germline CDR1 reads DFQATT; CDR2 reads SNEGSKA (reference sequence). This CDR3 is 15 amino acids long. A minimum of 5 micrograms of total RNA was extracted per sample. Primers used in a second PCR of roughly 6 to 12 cycles were a sample-barcoded 5' primer and a J-beta primer mix. TCRdb re-called the 5' RACE reads through MiXCR, storing one row per CDR3 protein. The sample carries some 1.5 million distinct CDR3 sequences, 40% to 45% recorded once.

The gene calls are TRBV20-1 and TRBJ2-1; tentative D call: TRBD2 (6 bases). Sequencing input: blood. This clonotype was sampled from a woman aged 18-35 years in good health. The CDR3 DNA reads as TGCAGTGCTAGTCCCTTGGGGGAGGTGGGGAATGAGCAGTTCTTC. Translated, it gives CSASPLGEVGNEQFF.